Shown below are 29 T cell receptor beta chains from a single sample sequenced in a study of OX40 agonist ivuxolimab in advanced cancers. The library came from the immunoSEQ multiplex PCR assay. TCRdb's version of the immuneACCESS table is confined to in-frame rearrangements and falls short of the full clone set. An unresolved V gene accounts for under half of the shortfall where checked; the remainder is of unknown origin. The sample table shows some 26,000 clones, and about 86% are seen once. The ten largest clones represent roughly a quarter of the sample. Here the sequenced sample was CD4+ or CD8+ T cells sorted from blood, taken in a trial of the OX40 agonist ivuxolimab. The origin of the receptors is an adult with an advanced solid tumor such as melanoma, head and neck, liver or kidney cancer.

This sequence joins TRBV4-1 and TRBJ2-7, with TRBD1 matching over 7 bases. Losses at the gene ends were 4 bases for V and 2 bases for J; bases not matched to a gene: 14. The germline gives CDR1 MGHRA, CDR2 YSYEKL. The CDR3 has 17 amino acids. DNA for the CDR3: TGCGCCAGCAGCCTCCTATCCGGGACAGAGTTTACCTACGAGCAGTACTTC. It codes for CASSLLSGTEFTYEQYF.

The gene calls are TRBV7-6 and TRBJ1-1; no firm D call. CDR3 length: 13 amino acids. The V end lost 1 base, the J end lost 1 base, and 4 bases lay between the germline ends. CDR1 and CDR2 from the germline V gene are SGHVS and FNYEAQ. The CDR3 DNA follows: TGTGCCAGCAGCTTAGAGGCGAACACTGAAGCTTTCTTT. The encoded protein is CASSLEANTEAFF.

The chain has TRBV10-3 and TRBJ1-4; TRBD1 is a possible D gene (5 bases). The CDR3 extends over 18 amino acids. Germline V gives CDR1 ENHRY, CDR2 SYGVKD. V lost 1 base and J 6 bases, leaving 21 bases between the germline ends. CDR3 in amino acids: CAISEWQGGIGADEKLFF. The CDR3 DNA reads as TGTGCCATCAGTGAGTGGCAGGGAGGTATAGGGGCCGATGAAAAACTGTTTTTT.

The genes are TRBV2 and TRBJ1-1, with D unresolved. Trimming pared 6 bases from V and 4 bases from J, leaving 12 bases between. Germline CDR1 and CDR2: SNHLY and FYNNEI. This CDR3 has 13 residues. The CDR3 region is CASRAGDTTEAFF. DNA for the CDR3: TGTGCCAGCAGGGCAGGAGATACCACTGAAGCTTTCTTT.

The V call is TRBV4-1, the J call TRBJ1-2; no clear D gene. The length of the CDR3 is 14 residues. The germline gives CDR1 MGHRA, CDR2 YSYEKL. The V gene lost 1 base and the J gene lost 3 bases, with 9 bases spanning the gap. The CDR3 spells CASSQAQFDYGYTF. CDR3 bases: TGCGCCAGCAGCCAAGCACAGTTTGACTATGGCTACACCTTC.

The CDR3 bases are TGTGCCAGCAGCTTGGCGTCGGGTAGGAGCTCCTATAATTCACCCCTCCACTTT. Translation gives CASSLASGRSSYNSPLHF. The chain recombines TRBV5-6 with TRBJ1-6; D not resolved. Germline V gene lookup returns CDR1 SGHDT and CDR2 YYEEEE. The CDR3 is 18 residues long. V lost 0 bases to trimming and J lost 0 bases, with 13 bases between them.

This chain uses TRBV5-8 with TRBJ2-3; D ambiguous. Germline-derived CDR1 and CDR2 are SGHTS and YDEGEE. This CDR3 region has 14 residues. V was shortened by 3 bases and J by 0 bases, with 8 bases between the two germline ends. Here the CDR3 reads CASSSPVSTDTQYF. The CDR3, as DNA: TGTGCCAGCAGCTCCCCCGTCAGCACAGATACGCAGTATTTT.

This sequence joins TRBV7-2 and TRBJ2-1, with TRBD2 matching over 7 bases. This CDR3 is 11 amino acids long. The J segment lost 10 bases and the V segment lost 5 bases, leaving 2 bases of the junction unmatched. Germline CDR1 reads SGHTA; CDR2 reads FQGNSA. CDR3 in amino acids: CASSVGGEQFF. The DNA for the CDR3 is TGTGCCAGCAGCGTCGGGGGGGAGCAGTTCTTC.

Only a few counts were recorded for this clone. The V gene is TRBV7-8, the J gene TRBJ2-5; weak D call: TRBD1 (5 bases). The V end lost 2 bases, the J end lost 1 base, and 8 bases lay between the germline ends. The CDR3 is 14 residues long. Germline V gene lookup returns CDR1 SGHVS and CDR2 FQNEAQ. CDR3 in amino acids: CASSLYTGQETQYF. CDR3 sequence (DNA): TGTGCCAGCAGCTTATACACAGGCCAAGAGACCCAGTACTTC.

The chain links TRBV9 to TRBJ1-2; maybe TRBD1 (5 bases). This CDR3 is built from 12 residues. The germline CDR1 and CDR2 sequences are SGDLS and YYNGEE. The V end lost 5 bases, the J end lost 8 bases, and 13 bases lay between the germline ends. The CDR3 sequence is CASRSTAWGYTF. DNA of the CDR3: TGTGCCAGCAGGTCGACAGCCTGGGGCTACACCTTC.

The chain combines TRBV7-9 with TRBJ2-4, with D possibly being TRBD2 (6 bases). Germline V lookup: CDR1 SEHNR, CDR2 FQNEAQ (reference sequence). The CDR3 length is 16 residues. Trimming took off 3 bases at V and 0 bases at J, with 12 bases between the two ends. The CDR3 DNA sequence: TGTGCCAGCAGCTTTTGGAGGGACCTAGCCAAAAACATTCAGTACTTC. Amino acid sequence: CASSFWRDLAKNIQYF.

The rearrangement uses TRBV5-1 and TRBJ2-7, with 10 bases aligning to TRBD2. With V trimmed by 0 bases and J by 3 bases, 3 bases remained unmatched. Germline V gene data show CDR1 as SGHRS and CDR2 as YFSETQ. The CDR3 consists of 15 residues. DNA for the CDR3: TGCGCCAGCAGCTTGGGGCCTAGCGGGAGCTACGAGCAGTACTTC. As protein: CASSLGPSGSYEQYF.

This chain connects TRBV28 to TRBJ1-5, with D unclear. There are 14 residues in the CDR3. V dropped 7 bases and J dropped 4 bases, with 14 bases sitting between them. CDR1 and CDR2 from the germline V gene are MDHEN and SYDVKM. CDR3 in amino acids: CASIPQAVNQPQHF. CDR3 bases: TGTGCCAGCATCCCTCAGGCAGTTAATCAGCCCCAGCATTTT.

This rearrangement joins TRBV7-3 to TRBJ2-2; the match to TRBD1 covers 7 bases. Unmatched junction bases numbered 5, after V lost 3 bases and J lost 4 bases. Germline CDR1 SGHTA, CDR2 FQGTGA. The CDR3 extends over 15 amino acids. CDR3 bases: TGTGCCAGCAGCTTTGGGGACAGAGTCACCGGGGAGCTGTTTTTT. This sequence encodes CASSFGDRVTGELFF.

CDR3 protein: CASSLLQGGQPQHF. CDR3 coding DNA: TGTGCCAGCAGTCTGCTCCAGGGTGGTCAGCCCCAGCATTTT. This rearrangement joins TRBV7-2 to TRBJ1-5, with D possibly matching TRBD1 (5 bases). CDR1 and CDR2 from the germline V gene are SGHTA and FQGNSA. The V and J ends lost 6 bases and 6 bases respectively, with 15 bases between them. The CDR3 spans 14 residues. The complete variable domain, with remaining parts taken from reference TRBV7-2 and TRBJ1-5, reads GAGVSQSPSNKVTEKGKDVELRCDPISGHTALYWYRQSLGQGLEFLIYFQGNSAPDKSGLPSDRFSAERTGGSVSTLTIQRTQQEDSAVYLCASSLLQGGQPQHFGDGTRLSIL.

The V call is TRBV5-1, the J call TRBJ2-7; 13 bases fit TRBD2. The CDR3 length is 14 residues. Trimming at V came to 4 bases and at J to 7 bases, leaving 5 bases not matched to a gene. The germline CDR1 and CDR2 sequences are SGHRS and YFSETQ. The chain's CDR3 is CASSTGTSGEEQYF. CDR3 coding DNA: TGCGCCAGCAGCACCGGGACTAGCGGGGAAGAGCAGTACTTC.

In this sample, this clone is large. The chain carries TRBV5-8 and TRBJ2-7; tentative D call: TRBD1 (6 bases). The CDR3 has 13 residues. CDR1 and CDR2 from the germline V gene are SGHTS and YDEGEE. Trimming stripped 9 bases from V and 4 bases from J, with 17 bases between. CDR3 sequence reads: CATEDRLSYEQYF. CDR3 in DNA: TGTGCCACCGAAGACAGGCTTTCATACGAGCAGTACTTC.

The chain combines TRBV9 with TRBJ2-7; weak D call: TRBD1 (6 bases). The CDR3 covers 14 residues. Looked up from germline, CDR1 is SGDLS and CDR2 is YYNGEE. With 4 bases removed from V and 1 base from J, the gap between germline ends came to 12 bases. CDR3 region: CASSTEGVSYEQYF. The DNA for the CDR3 is TGTGCCAGCAGCACCGAGGGGGTTTCCTACGAGCAGTACTTC.

This chain connects TRBV27 to TRBJ1-2; D gene unclear. This CDR3 contains 16 residues. The germline gives CDR1 MNHEY, CDR2 SMNVEV (reference sequence). Trimming took off 0 bases at V and 6 bases at J, with 17 bases between the two ends. Here the CDR3 reads CASSLSIMNVGHGYTF. CDR3 DNA sequence: TGTGCCAGCAGTTTATCGATAATGAACGTTGGCCATGGCTACACCTTC.

The chain is built from TRBV2 and TRBJ1-4, with D uncertain. Germline CDR1 reads SNHLY; CDR2 reads FYNNEI. Trimming stripped 10 bases from V and 9 bases from J, with 18 bases between. The CDR3 contains 13 residues. CDR3 region: CATSGLDSQKLFF. In DNA, the CDR3 is TGTGCCACCTCGGGCTTGGACTCCCAAAAACTGTTTTTT.

The chain uses TRBV27 and TRBJ2-3; D is ambiguous. V dropped 2 bases and J dropped 2 bases, with 14 bases sitting between them. The germline V gene has CDR1 MNHEY and CDR2 SMNVEV (reference sequence). The CDR3 extends over 16 amino acids. The CDR3 region has the DNA TGTGCCAGCAGTTTAGGTGCCTTCTCATACACAGATACGCAGTATTTT. Amino acids: CASSLGAFSYTDTQYF.

The chain couples TRBV30 to TRBJ1-1, with D possibly being TRBD1 (5 bases). The CDR3 consists of 14 residues. V was clipped by 4 bases and J by 5 bases, with 17 bases between them. The V gene's germline CDR1 is GTSNPN and CDR2 SVGIG (reference sequence). CDR3 DNA sequence: TGTGCCTGGACGACCAGGCGGGGGAGGACTGAAGCTTTCTTT. This sequence encodes CAWTTRRGRTEAFF.

CDR3 residues: CASSWSDRVYYGYTF. CDR3 DNA sequence: TGTGCCAGCAGCTGGTCGGACAGGGTGTACTATGGCTACACCTTC. V is TRBV11-2 and J is TRBJ1-2, with 8 bases lining up with TRBD1. Per the germline V gene, CDR1 is SGHAT and CDR2 is FQNNGV. The CDR3 covers 15 residues. Trimming took 4 bases from V and 3 from J; bases not matched to a gene: 7.

V usage is TRBV6-5 and J usage is TRBJ2-5; the D gene is possibly TRBD1 (6 bases). The CDR3 covers 13 residues. CDR1 and CDR2 (germline): MNHEY, SVGAGI. Deletions cut 6 bases from V and 5 bases from J, with 13 bases between. CDR3 coding DNA: TGTGCCAGCAGGCCACAGGGACGGGAGACCCAGTACTTC. It specifies CASRPQGRETQYF.

The chain couples TRBV9 to TRBJ1-5; 7 nucleotides agree with TRBD1. The ends lost 4 bases at V and 5 bases at J; junction bases unmatched: 3. Germline-derived CDR1 and CDR2 are SGDLS and YYNGEE. This CDR3 comprises 13 residues. Here the CDR3 DNA reads TGTGCCAGCAGCTCTCAGGGGGATCAGCCCCAGCATTTT. This translates into CASSSQGDQPQHF.

With regard to this clone: The junction and the germline gene differ at one end; a read error may be behind it. This chain joins TRBV6-6 and TRBJ2-5; either TRBD1 or TRBD2 may fit D (5 bases each). Germline V gene lookup returns CDR1 MNHNY and CDR2 SVGAGI (reference sequence). The CDR3 runs to 11 residues. The CDR3 sequence is CASSYSGQKDF. Here the CDR3 DNA reads TGTGCCAGCAGTTACAGCGGACAAAAGGACTTC.

The chain carries TRBV2 and TRBJ2-3; 11 bases align to TRBD2. The CDR3 runs 16 residues. Per the germline V gene, CDR1 is SNHLY and CDR2 is FYNNEI. V dropped 2 bases and J dropped 6; count of bases not matched to a gene: 7. The CDR3 DNA sequence: TGTGCCAGCAGTGAACCCGGGACTAGCGGTGATGATACGCAGTATTTT. Translating gives CASSEPGTSGDDTQYF.

The J gene is TRBJ2-3, the V gene TRBV6-6; D call uncertain. Germline-derived CDR1 and CDR2 are MNHNY and SVGAGI (reference sequence). There are 15 residues in the CDR3. Trimming pared 2 bases from V and 0 bases from J, leaving 9 bases between. The CDR3 nucleotides are TGTGCCAGCAGTTACACCCAGCCTAGCACAGATACGCAGTATTTT. It translates to CASSYTQPSTDTQYF.

This clone has a single count. This rearrangement joins TRBV27 to TRBJ2-3, with 10 bases lining up with TRBD2. With 7 bases clipped from V and 0 bases from J, the junction kept 7 bases outside the gene matches. The length of the CDR3 is 16 residues. Germline-derived CDR1 and CDR2 are MNHEY and SMNVEV (reference sequence). The CDR3 sequence is CASTSTTSGSTDTQYF. CDR3 DNA sequence: TGTGCCAGCACAAGCACGACTAGCGGGAGCACAGATACGCAGTATTTT.